The 25 T cell receptor beta chains in this list originate from one sample, sequenced in a study of siplizumab effects on memory and regulatory T cells. TCRdb's copy holds only in-frame clones and misses some; the assay was immunoSEQ multiplex PCR. The sample comprises over 60,000 clones, 91% of which are singletons, and more than 25% rests with the top ten. Sequencing was done on a sample of CD8+ T cells sorted from blood. All receptors derive from a human donor in good health.

This chain joins TRBV6-5 and TRBJ2-3; no definite D call. Deletions cut 7 bases from V and 1 base from J, with 12 bases between. Germline V CDR1 and CDR2: MNHEY, SVGAGI. The CDR3 consists of 14 residues. CDR3 bases: TGTGCCAGCAATCAGCACGAGGGCACAGATACGCAGTATTTT. Residues: CASNQHEGTDTQYF.

V is TRBV15 and J is TRBJ2-3; no firm D call. CDR3 size: 16 residues. Germline CDR1 is LNHNV and CDR2 is YYDKDF (reference sequence). The V end was cut by 0 bases, the J end by 0 bases, with 10 bases between. The CDR3: CATSRDSGSSTDTQYF. The DNA for the CDR3 is TGTGCCACCAGCAGAGACAGTGGATCTAGCACAGATACGCAGTATTTT.

The V gene is TRBV7-9, the J gene TRBJ2-7; TRBD1 agrees at 8 bases. J lost 4 bases, V lost 2 bases, and 10 bases had no gene match. The CDR3 loop spans 16 amino acids. Germline V gene sequence: CDR1 SEHNR, CDR2 FQNEAQ (reference sequence). CDR3 sequence: CASSLTSGGSWYEQYF. The DNA for the CDR3 is TGTGCCAGCAGCTTAACCTCAGGGGGCAGCTGGTACGAGCAGTACTTC. The full variable domain, rest sourced from reference TRBV7-9 and TRBJ2-7, is DTGVSQNPRHKITKRGQNVTFRCDPISEHNRLYWYRQTLGQGPEFLTYFQNEAQLEKSRLLSDRFSAERPKGSFSTLEIQRTEQGDSAMYLCASSLTSGGSWYEQYFGPGTRLTVT.

The chain couples TRBV7-9 to TRBJ1-5; D remains unclear. Trimming shortened V by 2 bases and J by 1 base, and 6 bases separated the two germline ends. CDR1 SEHNR and CDR2 FQNEAQ come from the germline V gene (reference sequence). CDR3 length: 14 residues. Here the CDR3 reads CASSLPDSNQPQHF. CDR3 nucleotide sequence: TGTGCCAGCAGCTTACCGGACAGCAATCAGCCCCAGCATTTT.

This clone was counted between two and nine times. This chain's CDR3 is CASSSGTLYEQYF. DNA of the CDR3: TGTGCCAGCAGCTCCGGGACACTCTACGAGCAGTACTTC. The chain joins TRBV5-5 to TRBJ2-7, with D possibly being TRBD1 (6 bases). V lost 3 bases, J lost 3 bases, and 10 bases lay in between. Germline assignment: CDR1 SGHKS and CDR2 YYEKEE (reference sequence). The CDR3 is 13 residues long. Together with reference TRBV5-5 and TRBJ2-7, the CDR3 gives the full variable domain: DAGVTQSPTHLIKTRGQQVTLRCSPISGHKSVSWYQQVLGQGPQFIFQYYEKEERGRGNFPDRFSARQFPNYSSELNVNALLLGDSALYLCASSSGTLYEQYFGPGTRLTVT.

The V call is TRBV6-5, the J call TRBJ2-5, with unresolved D. CDR1 MNHEY and CDR2 SVGAGI come from the germline V gene. The CDR3 sequence is 14 residues long. Deletions cut 1 base from V and 1 base from J, with 7 bases between. CDR3 loop: CASSYFAGQETQYF. Written as DNA, the CDR3 is TGTGCCAGCAGTTACTTCGCCGGCCAAGAGACCCAGTACTTC.

The V gene is TRBV5-1, the J gene TRBJ1-2; 9 bases are a match to TRBD1. CDR3 length: 14 amino acids. Unmatched junction bases numbered 3, after V lost 3 bases and J lost 3 bases. Germline V gives CDR1 SGHRS, CDR2 YFSETQ. The CDR3 DNA follows: TGCGCCAGCAGCTCGGGACAGGGTGACTATGGCTACACCTTC. This sequence encodes CASSSGQGDYGYTF.

V and J are TRBV7-8 and TRBJ1-5, with D perhaps TRBD1 (5 bases). From germline, CDR1 is SGHVS and CDR2 FQNEAQ. This CDR3 region has 13 residues. The V end lost 2 bases, the J end lost 4 bases, and 6 bases lay between the germline ends. Here the CDR3 DNA reads TGTGCCAGCAGCTTACAGGGAAATCAGCCCCAGCATTTT. Translated, it gives CASSLQGNQPQHF.

This chain connects TRBV5-4 to TRBJ2-7; D is perhaps TRBD2 (5 bases). The CDR3 is 14 residues long. Trimming removed 6 bases at V and 0 bases at J, with 13 bases between. Germline V lookup: CDR1 SGHNT, CDR2 YYREEE (reference sequence). Here the CDR3 reads CASKGLESSYEQYF. The CDR3, as DNA: TGTGCCAGCAAAGGACTGGAGAGCTCCTACGAGCAGTACTTC.

This clone was counted once. The genes are TRBV2 and TRBJ2-1, with 12 positions matching TRBD2. The V and J ends lost 1 base and 8 bases, in that order; junction bases with no gene match: 6. Germline CDR1 reads SNHLY; CDR2 reads FYNNEI. The CDR3 spans 16 residues. CDR3 region: CASSEGLAGVVYEQFF. Written as DNA, the CDR3 is TGTGCCAGCAGTGAAGGACTAGCGGGAGTTGTCTATGAGCAGTTCTTC.

The V and J genes are TRBV19 and TRBJ2-7; 7 nucleotides agree with TRBD1. Germline-derived CDR1 and CDR2 are LNHDA and SQIVND (reference sequence). Germline trimming cut 3 bases from V and 0 bases from J; bases unmatched to any gene: 2. The CDR3 extends over 14 amino acids. The CDR3 coding sequence is TGTGCCAGTAGTATCTGGGACAGCTCCTACGAGCAGTACTTC. Protein sequence: CASSIWDSSYEQYF.

The chain employs TRBV6-5 and TRBJ2-1, with TRBD1 matching over 7 bases. Losses at the gene ends were 5 bases for V and 5 bases for J; bases not matched to a gene: 3. This CDR3 is 13 amino acids long. Germline V lookup: CDR1 MNHEY, CDR2 SVGAGI. The CDR3 sequence is CASSDRVDNEQFF. The CDR3 DNA reads as TGTGCCAGCAGTGACAGGGTGGACAATGAGCAGTTCTTC.

This chain links TRBV18 with TRBJ2-7; TRBD1 might be the D (6 bases). The CDR3 covers 13 residues. CDR1 is KGHSH, CDR2 LQKENI, per germline. V dropped 3 bases and J dropped 4 bases, with 10 bases sitting between them. This chain's CDR3 is CASSPGTQYEQYF. The CDR3 region has the DNA TGTGCCAGCTCACCCGGGACACAGTACGAGCAGTACTTC.

V and J are TRBV7-9 and TRBJ2-1; 11 bases fit TRBD2. Germline assignment: CDR1 SEHNR and CDR2 FQNEAQ (reference sequence). The junction had 9 bases not matched to a gene; V was cut back by 5 bases and J by 6 bases. The CDR3 contains 16 residues. CDR3 residues: CASSPPISGRANEQFF. As DNA, the CDR3 is TGTGCCAGCAGCCCCCCGATTAGCGGGAGGGCCAATGAGCAGTTCTTC.

This clone was found once. This rearrangement joins TRBV7-6 to TRBJ2-3; a possible D gene is TRBD2 (6 bases). The CDR3 spans 18 residues. The ends were cut back, 8 bases at V and 2 bases at J, with 26 bases in the middle. CDR1 is SGHVS and CDR2 is FNYEAQ in the germline V gene. CDR3 loop: CASGSDSIGRSNTDTQYF. In nucleotides, the CDR3 is TGTGCCAGCGGGTCGGATTCGATCGGGAGATCAAACACAGATACGCAGTATTTT.

This sequence joins TRBV7-9 and TRBJ1-4, with TRBD1 matching 8 bases. With 10 bases clipped from V and 5 bases from J, the junction kept 12 bases outside the gene matches. Germline values: CDR1 SEHNR, CDR2 FQNEAQ (reference sequence). The CDR3 runs to 15 residues. This CDR3 is CANDEWGQANEKLFF. For the CDR3, the DNA is TGTGCCAACGACGAGTGGGGACAGGCGAATGAAAAACTGTTTTTT.

The chain links TRBV6-5 to TRBJ1-4; the D gene is possibly TRBD1 (5 bases). Looked up from germline, CDR1 is MNHEY and CDR2 is SVGAGI. V dropped 6 bases and J dropped 7 bases, with 12 bases sitting between them. This CDR3 contains 13 residues. The DNA for the CDR3 is TGTGCCAGCAGCCCAGGGTGGCGTGAAAAACTGTTTTTT. Protein: CASSPGWREKLFF.

The chain uses TRBV4-1 and TRBJ2-7; no firm D call. Trimming stripped 0 bases from V and 3 bases from J, with 15 bases between. Germline V gene data show CDR1 as MGHRA and CDR2 as YSYEKL. The length of the CDR3 is 16 residues. CDR3 sequence reads: CASSQDSVEANYEQYF. The CDR3 region has the DNA TGCGCCAGCAGCCAAGATAGTGTAGAGGCGAACTACGAGCAGTACTTC.

This chain connects TRBV27 to TRBJ1-1; 7 bases line up with TRBD1. CDR1 and CDR2 from the germline V gene are MNHEY and SMNVEV (reference sequence). With 6 bases clipped from V and 9 bases from J, the junction kept 7 bases outside the gene matches. This CDR3 spans 12 amino acids. DNA for the CDR3: TGTGCCAGCAGAGGAACAGGGGTTCAAGCTTTCTTT. Its translation: CASRGTGVQAFF.

The DNA for the CDR3 is TGTGCCAGCAGCGTAGAATTTAGCCTCAGCAATGAGCAGTTCTTC. Translated: CASSVEFSLSNEQFF. The chain combines TRBV9 with TRBJ2-1; D gene ambiguous. The germline gives CDR1 SGDLS, CDR2 YYNGEE. Trimming took 0 bases from V and 6 from J, leaving 13 bases between them. The CDR3 has 15 amino acids.

V and J are TRBV6-1 and TRBJ2-7; TRBD1 aligns across 7 bases. Germline-derived CDR1 and CDR2 are MNHNS and SASEGT. The CDR3 contains 15 residues. The V gene end was trimmed by 0 bases and the J gene end by 5 bases; junction bases not matched to a gene: 7. The DNA for the CDR3 is TGTGCCAGCAGTGAAGCGCGAGGGGGCGCGGACGAGCAGTACTTC. It is translated as CASSEARGGADEQYF.

The chain couples TRBV2 to TRBJ1-1; D unclear. Germline V gene lookup returns CDR1 SNHLY and CDR2 FYNNEI. The V and J ends lost 1 base and 0 bases respectively, with 9 bases between them. The CDR3 is made up of 15 amino acids. The CDR3 DNA sequence: TGTGCCAGCAGTGAAGAGAAGTTCATGAACACTGAAGCTTTCTTT. Residues: CASSEEKFMNTEAFF.

The V and J genes are TRBV7-9 and TRBJ2-7, with D unresolved. Per the germline V gene, CDR1 is SEHNR and CDR2 is FQNEAQ (reference sequence). Trimming cost V 8 bases and J 2 bases, with 10 bases left between them. This CDR3 region has 12 residues. In nucleotides, the CDR3 is TGTGCCAGCTACTCAAGCACCTACGAGCAGTACTTC. Residues: CASYSSTYEQYF.

The gene calls are TRBV6-4 and TRBJ2-7, with TRBD2 identical over 7 bases. V was clipped by 1 base and J by 7 bases; unmatched bases: 4. Germline CDR1 MRHNA, CDR2 SNTAGT. The CDR3 totals 13 residues. This chain's CDR3 is CASSDFAGDEQYF. For the CDR3, the DNA is TGTGCCAGCAGTGACTTCGCGGGGGATGAGCAGTACTTC.

The rearrangement uses TRBV18 and TRBJ2-1; D is ambiguous. This CDR3 is built from 12 residues. Germline-derived CDR1 and CDR2 are KGHSH and LQKENI. Trimming took 2 bases from V and 6 from J, leaving 5 bases between them. CDR3 region: CASSPVGNEQFF. As DNA, the CDR3 is TGTGCCAGCTCACCAGTAGGCAATGAGCAGTTCTTC.